This TCR beta chain was identified during a study of OX40 agonist ivuxolimab in advanced cancers. Measured with immunoSEQ multiplex PCR; TCRdb has only the in-frame clones, and not every one. The sample contains roughly 56,000 clones, 86% of which appear only once. This clone was seen only a few times. There are 15 residues in the CDR3. V lost 5 bases and J 0 bases, leaving 11 bases between the germline ends. Germline V CDR1 and CDR2: SQVTM, ANQGSEA. The V call is TRBV29-1, the J call TRBJ2-6; D call uncertain. This TCR came from an adult with an advanced solid tumor such as melanoma, head and neck, liver or kidney cancer. The specimen was CD4+ or CD8+ T cells sorted from blood, collected in a trial of the OX40 agonist ivuxolimab. CDR3 sequence: CSVRAENSGANVLTF. The CDR3 coding sequence is TGCAGCGTTAGGGCGGAGAACTCTGGGGCCAACGTCCTGACTTTC.